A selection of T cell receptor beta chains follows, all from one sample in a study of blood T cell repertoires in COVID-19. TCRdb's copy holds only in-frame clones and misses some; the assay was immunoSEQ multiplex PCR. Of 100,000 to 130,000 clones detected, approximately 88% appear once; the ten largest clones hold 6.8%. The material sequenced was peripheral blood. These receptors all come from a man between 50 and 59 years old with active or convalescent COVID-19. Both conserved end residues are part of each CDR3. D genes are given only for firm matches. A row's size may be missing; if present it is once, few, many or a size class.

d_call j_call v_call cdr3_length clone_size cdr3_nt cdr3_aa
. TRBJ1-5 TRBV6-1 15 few TGTGCCAGCAGTGAACCCGGGATCAGCAATCAGCCCCAGCATTTT CASSEPGISNQPQHF
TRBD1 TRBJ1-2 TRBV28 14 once TGTGCCAGCAGTTCTCATCAGGGGGCAGGTGGCTACACCTTC CASSSHQGAGGYTF
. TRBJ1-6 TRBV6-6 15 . TGTGCCAGCAGTTACTGGCAGGGCCCAGGTTCACCCCTCCACTTT CASSYWQGPGSPLHF
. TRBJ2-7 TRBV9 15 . TGTGCCAGCAGCGTAGGACTGCCTAGCTCCTACGAGCAGTACTTC CASSVGLPSSYEQYF
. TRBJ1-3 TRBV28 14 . TGTGCCAGCAGGGGGCCCCACTCTGGAAACACCATATATTTT CASRGPHSGNTIYF
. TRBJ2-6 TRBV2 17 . TGTGCCAGCAGTGGGGTGACACAAAGCTCTGGGGCCAACGTCCTGACTTTC CASSGVTQSSGANVLTF
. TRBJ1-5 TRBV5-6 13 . TGTGCCAGCAGCTACAGGGCCAATCAGCCCCAGCATTTT CASSYRANQPQHF
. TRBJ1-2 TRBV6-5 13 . TGTGCCAGCAGACCGGGACACCGGGATGGCTACACCTTC CASRPGHRDGYTF
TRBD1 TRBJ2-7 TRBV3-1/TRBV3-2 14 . TGTGCCAGCACCTCCACAGGGGTGACCTACGAGCAGTACTTC CASTSTGVTYEQYF
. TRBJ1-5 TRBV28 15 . TGTGCCAGCAGTTATCACAGGGATAGCAATCAGCCCCAGCATTTT CASSYHRDSNQPQHF
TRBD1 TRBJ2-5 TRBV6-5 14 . TGTGCCAGCAGCGTACGGACAGGGAGGGAGACCCAGTACTTC CASSVRTGRETQYF
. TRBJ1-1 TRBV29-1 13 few TGCAGCTCAAAACGAGGGGGGGACACTGAAGCTTTCTTT CSSKRGGDTEAFF
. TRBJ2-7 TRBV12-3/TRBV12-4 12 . TGTGCCAGCACCCAGGATTCCTACGAGCAGTACTTC CASTQDSYEQYF
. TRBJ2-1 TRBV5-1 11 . TGCGCCAGCAGGTTAGCCACCGAGCAGTTCTTC CASRLATEQFF
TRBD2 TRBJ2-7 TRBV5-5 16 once TGTGCCAGCAGCTTACGGTCTAGCGGGGTCTCCTACGAGCAGTACTTC CASSLRSSGVSYEQYF
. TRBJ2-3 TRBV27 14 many TGTGCCAGCAGTCAACGGTCGGGGGCAGATACGCAGTATTTT CASSQRSGADTQYF
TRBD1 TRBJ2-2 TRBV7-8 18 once TGTGCCAGCAGGCCCCCCCGGGACAGGGTGCCGAACACCGGGGAGCTGTTTTTT CASRPPRDRVPNTGELFF
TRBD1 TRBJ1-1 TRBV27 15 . TGTGCCAGCAGTCTCAACAGGGGGCGCGGGACTGAAGCTTTCTTT CASSLNRGRGTEAFF
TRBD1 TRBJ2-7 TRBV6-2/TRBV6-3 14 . TGTGCCAGCAGTTACGAGACAGGGGCCTACGAGCAGTACTTC CASSYETGAYEQYF
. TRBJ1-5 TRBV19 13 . TGTGCCAGTAGTATCAGGGTCACTCAGCCCCAGCATTTT CASSIRVTQPQHF
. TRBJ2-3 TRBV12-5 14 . TGTGCTAGTGGTTTGGGGACGGGGACAGATACGCAGTATTTT CASGLGTGTDTQYF
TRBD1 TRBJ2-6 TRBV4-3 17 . TGCGCCAGCAGCCAGCCGGACAGGGATGCTGGGGCCAACGTCCTGACTTTC CASSQPDRDAGANVLTF
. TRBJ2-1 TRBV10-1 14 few TGCGCCAGCAGTGAGGGGACTCCCGGTAATGAGCAGTTCTTC CASSEGTPGNEQFF
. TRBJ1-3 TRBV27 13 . TGTGCCAGCAGTTACGGCTCTGGAAACACCATATATTTT CASSYGSGNTIYF
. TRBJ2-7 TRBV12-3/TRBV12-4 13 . TGTGCCAGCAGTTATGGACAGTCCTACGAGCAGTACTTC CASSYGQSYEQYF
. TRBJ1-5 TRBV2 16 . TGTGCCAGCAGTGAAGACGCAGGGAATAGCAATCAGCCCCAGCATTTT CASSEDAGNSNQPQHF
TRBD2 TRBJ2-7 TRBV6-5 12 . TGTGCCAGCAGGGGACTAGTCTACGAGCAGTACTTC CASRGLVYEQYF
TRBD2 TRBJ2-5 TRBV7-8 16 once TGTGCCAGCAGATTAGCTAGCGGGAGGGAACGAGAGACCCAGTACTTC CASRLASGRERETQYF
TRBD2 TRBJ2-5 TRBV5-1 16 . TGCGCCAGCAGCTTGGAGGGTAGCGGGAGTATGGAGACCCAGTACTTC CASSLEGSGSMETQYF
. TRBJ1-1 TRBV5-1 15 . TGCGCCAGCAGCCTTGGAGTAGTAGGGAACACTGAAGCTTTCTTT CASSLGVVGNTEAFF
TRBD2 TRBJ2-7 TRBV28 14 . TGTGCCAGCAGGTTAGGGACTAGCGGCTACGAGCAGTACTTC CASRLGTSGYEQYF
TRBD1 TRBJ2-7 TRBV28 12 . TGTGCCAGCAGTATCTACAGGGGCGAGCAGTACTTC CASSIYRGEQYF
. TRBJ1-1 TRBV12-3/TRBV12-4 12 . TGTGCCAGCAGTTTTGGGCCAAATGAAGCTTTCTTT CASSFGPNEAFF
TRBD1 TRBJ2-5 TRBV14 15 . TGTGCCAGCAGCCGGTGGACGGGACAGGAAGAGACCCAGTACTTC CASSRWTGQEETQYF
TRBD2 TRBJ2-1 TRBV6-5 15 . TGTGCCACTCGTTCCGGGACTAGCGGATACAATGAGCAGTTCTTC CATRSGTSGYNEQFF
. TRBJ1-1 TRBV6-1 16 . TGTGCCAGCAGTGGGGGAACCCGAGGGGGAAACACTGAAGCTTTCTTT CASSGGTRGGNTEAFF
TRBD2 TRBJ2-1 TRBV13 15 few TGTGCCAGCGGTAGACTAGCGGATTCCTACAATGAGCAGTTCTTC CASGRLADSYNEQFF
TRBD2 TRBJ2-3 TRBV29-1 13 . TGCAGCGTGTGGGGGACTAGCGGGGATACGCAGTATTTT CSVWGTSGDTQYF
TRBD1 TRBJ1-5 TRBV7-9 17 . TGTGCCAGCAGCTTAGCCGTGACAGGGGGCGGGGATCAGCCCCAGCATTTT CASSLAVTGGGDQPQHF
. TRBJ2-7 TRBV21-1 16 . TGTGCCAGCAGGTTCTCAGCGGGAGGGCCGGGATACGAGCAGTACTTC CASRFSAGGPGYEQYF
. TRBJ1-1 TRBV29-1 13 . TGCAGCGTCGCCGAGGGAGGGAACACTGAAGCTTTCTTT CSVAEGGNTEAFF
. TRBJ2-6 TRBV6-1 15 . TGTGCCAGCAGTGAAAGGGAGTCTGGGGCCAACGTCCTGACTTTC CASSERESGANVLTF
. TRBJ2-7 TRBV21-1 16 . TGTGCCAGCAGCAAGCCTCGGACAGGGTTCAACTACGAGCAGTACTTC CASSKPRTGFNYEQYF
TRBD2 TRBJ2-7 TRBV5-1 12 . TGCGCCAGCAGCTTGTGGGAGGGCGAGCAGTACTTC CASSLWEGEQYF
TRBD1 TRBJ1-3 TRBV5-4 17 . TGTGCCAGCAGCCAGGGGGTTTTCGGGAACTCTGGAAACACCATATATTTT CASSQGVFGNSGNTIYF
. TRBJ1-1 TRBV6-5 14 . TGTGCCAGCAGTTACCACAGGGCCTGGACTGAAGCTTTCTTT CASSYHRAWTEAFF
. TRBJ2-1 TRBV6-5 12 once TGTGCCAGCAACCCGGGGAGTGGTGAGCAGTTCTTC CASNPGSGEQFF
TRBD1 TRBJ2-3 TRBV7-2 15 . TGTGCCAGCAGCACACAGGGGTCGGGGTCAGATACGCAGTATTTT CASSTQGSGSDTQYF
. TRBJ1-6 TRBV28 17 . TGTGCCAGCAGTTTAGGGCAGCTTATCTCCTATAATTCACCCCTCCACTTT CASSLGQLISYNSPLHF
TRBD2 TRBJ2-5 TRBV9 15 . TGTGCCAGCAGCGTATACGGGCGGGAGGCGGAGACCCAGTACTTC CASSVYGREAETQYF
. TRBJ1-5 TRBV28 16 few TGTGCCAGCAGTTTTACGACAGGCCATAGCAATCAGCCCCAGCATTTT CASSFTTGHSNQPQHF
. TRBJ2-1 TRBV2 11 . TGTGCCAGCAGTATCTGGCCTCAGCAGTTCTTC CASSIWPQQFF
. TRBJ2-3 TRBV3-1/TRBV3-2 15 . TGTGCCAGCAGCCTCCTCCTTGAGCCCACAGATACGCAGTATTTT CASSLLLEPTDTQYF
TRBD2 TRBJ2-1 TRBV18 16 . TGTGCCAGCTCACCCGTTGGACTAGCGGGAGTGGATGAGCAGTTCTTC CASSPVGLAGVDEQFF
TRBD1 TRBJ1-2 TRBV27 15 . TGTGCCAGCAGTTTCAACAGGGGACATAACTATGGCTACACCTTC CASSFNRGHNYGYTF